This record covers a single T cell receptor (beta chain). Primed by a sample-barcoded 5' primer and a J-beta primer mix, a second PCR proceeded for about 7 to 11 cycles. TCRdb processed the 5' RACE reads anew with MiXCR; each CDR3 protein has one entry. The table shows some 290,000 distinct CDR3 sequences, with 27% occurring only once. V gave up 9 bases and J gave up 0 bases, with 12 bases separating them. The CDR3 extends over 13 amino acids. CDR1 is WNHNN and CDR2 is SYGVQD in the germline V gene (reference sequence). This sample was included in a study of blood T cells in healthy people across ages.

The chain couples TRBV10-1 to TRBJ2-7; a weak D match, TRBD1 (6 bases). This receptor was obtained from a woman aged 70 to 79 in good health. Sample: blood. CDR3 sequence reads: CARAWDISYEQYF. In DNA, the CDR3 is TGCGCCAGAGCCTGGGACATCTCCTACGAGCAGTACTTC.